One and the same sample provided the 27 T cell receptor beta chains below, sequenced in a study of identical twins. Each CDR3 protein is one row after TCRdb ran MiXCR on the 5' RACE reads. This sample has about 660,000 distinct CDR3 sequences, with more than 6.5% found just once. The data also belong to a second study, concerning yellow fever vaccine responses in identical twins.

Sample: PBMCs. The receptors here all came from a woman aged 18 to 35 in good health.

The chain employs TRBV5-5 and TRBJ2-3; maybe TRBD1 (5 bases). The CDR3 totals 15 residues. V lost 0 bases and J lost 3, with 11 bases in between. Germline loops: CDR1 SGHKS, CDR2 YYEKEE (reference sequence). The CDR3 loop is CASSLGQSFTDTQYF. As DNA, the CDR3 is TGTGCCAGCAGCTTGGGACAGAGCTTTACAGATACGCAGTATTTT.

This clonotype appeared a few times. This chain links TRBV20-1 with TRBJ2-1; the D is unclear. The CDR3 extends over 13 amino acids. The V gene's germline CDR1 is DFQATT and CDR2 SNEGSKA (reference sequence). The V gene lost 3 bases and the J gene lost 2 bases, with 8 bases spanning the gap. CDR3 nucleotides: TGCAGTGCTAGGCAGGCCACCTACAATGAGCAGTTCTTC. This codes for CSARQATYNEQFF.

This clonotype was picked up a small number of times. The chain has TRBV7-2 and TRBJ1-4; D might be TRBD1 (5 bases). Germline V CDR1 and CDR2: SGHTA, FQGNSA. The V and J ends lost 1 base and 5 bases respectively, with 11 bases between them. The CDR3 sequence is 15 residues long. CDR3 DNA: TGTGCCAGCAGCTTAGTCGGGACGGCCAATGAAAAACTGTTTTTT. Protein sequence: CASSLVGTANEKLFF.

V usage is TRBV7-2 and J usage is TRBJ2-1; 10 nucleotides line up with TRBD2. This CDR3 has 16 amino acids. Germline V CDR1 and CDR2: SGHTA, FQGNSA. V was pared by 7 bases and J by 0 bases, with 6 bases of the junction left unmatched. The CDR3 region has the DNA TGTGCCAGCACCGAGCGGGAGGGGTTCTCCTACAATGAGCAGTTCTTC. Amino acid sequence: CASTEREGFSYNEQFF.

This clonotype was detected only a few times. The chain joins TRBV3-1 to TRBJ1-2; the match to TRBD1 covers 9 bases. V lost 3 bases to trimming and J lost 8 bases; unmatched junction nucleotides: 4. Germline V gene data show CDR1 as LGHDT and CDR2 as YNNKEL (reference sequence). The CDR3 loop spans 13 amino acids. The CDR3 sequence: CASSQGQGLGYTF. The CDR3 bases are TGTGCCAGCAGCCAGGGACAGGGTTTAGGCTACACCTTC. The variable domain in full, with the rest retrieved from reference TRBV3-1 and TRBJ1-2, is DTAVSQTPKYLVTQMGNDKSIKCEQNLGHDTMYWYKQDSKKFLKIMFSYNNKELIINETVPNRFSPKSPDKAHLNLHINSLELGDSAVYFCASSQGQGLGYTFGSGTRLTVV.

This clonotype was seen ten or more times. This sequence joins TRBV5-1 and TRBJ2-1, with 7 bases that match TRBD1. J was trimmed by 10 bases and V by 4 bases; bases with no gene match: 8. The CDR3 loop spans 13 amino acids. Germline values: CDR1 SGHRS, CDR2 YFSETQ. The CDR3: CASSGDSLSEQFF. The DNA of the CDR3 is TGCGCCAGCAGCGGGGACAGCCTGAGCGAGCAGTTCTTC.

The CDR3 is CASRNLGSNTEAFF. DNA of the CDR3: TGTGCCAGCAGAAACCTTGGTAGTAACACTGAAGCTTTCTTT. The J gene is TRBJ1-1, the V gene TRBV3-1; D is ambiguous. The CDR3 length is 14 residues. V lost 6 bases and J lost 2, with 13 bases in between. Germline assignment: CDR1 LGHDT and CDR2 YNNKEL (reference sequence).

There are a few counts of this clonotype. J is TRBJ1-1 and V is TRBV6-5; tentatively, D is TRBD1 (6 bases). The V and J ends lost 4 bases and 0 bases respectively, with 15 bases between them. CDR1 MNHEY and CDR2 SVGAGI come from the germline V gene. The CDR3 extends over 16 amino acids. This chain's CDR3 is CASSSRTRGLNTEAFF. As DNA, the CDR3 is TGTGCCAGCAGTTCTCGAACCAGGGGCCTGAACACTGAAGCTTTCTTT.

This clonotype was found a few times. This rearrangement joins TRBV28 to TRBJ2-1; 9 bases line up with TRBD1. V was pared by 6 bases and J by 5 bases, with 8 bases of the junction left unmatched. Germline loops: CDR1 MDHEN, CDR2 SYDVKM. This CDR3 has 15 amino acids. CDR3 protein: CASRPGTGNNNEQFF. The CDR3 DNA sequence: TGTGCCAGCAGACCCGGGACAGGGAACAACAATGAGCAGTTCTTC.

V usage is TRBV7-9 and J usage is TRBJ1-2; TRBD1 matches 8 bases. The germline CDR1 and CDR2 sequences are SEHNR and FQNEAQ (reference sequence). The CDR3 has 16 residues. The J segment lost 2 bases and the V segment lost 6 bases, leaving 11 bases of the junction unmatched. Written as DNA, the CDR3 is TGTGCCAGCAGGCAAACGGACAGGGCGGGAAACTATGGCTACACCTTC. This gives the protein CASRQTDRAGNYGYTF.

The chain has TRBV9 and TRBJ2-7; 13 bases fit TRBD2. The CDR3 consists of 17 residues. Unmatched junction bases numbered 9, after V lost 4 bases and J lost 2 bases. Germline V gene lookup returns CDR1 SGDLS and CDR2 YYNGEE. The CDR3 bases are TGTGCCAGCAGCCCCCAAGGGGGACTAGCGGGGACCTACGAGCAGTACTTC. Protein: CASSPQGGLAGTYEQYF.

This clonotype was counted only a few times. The gene calls are TRBV11-2 and TRBJ2-1; D perhaps matches TRBD1 (5 bases). The CDR3 loop spans 16 amino acids. The germline gives CDR1 SGHAT, CDR2 FQNNGV. V was shortened by 2 bases and J by 4 bases, with 15 bases between the two germline ends. The chain's CDR3 is CASSLWGRKKYNEQFF. For the CDR3, the DNA is TGTGCCAGCAGCTTATGGGGCAGGAAAAAATACAATGAGCAGTTCTTC.

In this sample, this clonotype turned up many times. This chain links TRBV7-9 with TRBJ2-1; a possible D gene is TRBD2 (6 bases). V was pared by 6 bases and J by 0 bases, with 9 bases between. The length of the CDR3 is 14 residues. Germline CDR1 is SEHNR and CDR2 is FQNEAQ (reference sequence). The CDR3: CASRPTSSYNEQFF. The CDR3 DNA follows: TGTGCCAGCAGACCGACTAGCTCCTACAATGAGCAGTTCTTC.

Many counts were recorded for this clonotype. The V call is TRBV6-6, the J call TRBJ2-5; D unresolved. Germline-derived CDR1 and CDR2 are MNHNY and SVGAGI (reference sequence). V was cut by 2 bases and J by 2 bases, with 6 bases left in between. The CDR3 runs 13 residues. This CDR3 reads CASSYLAQETQYF. CDR3 bases: TGTGCCAGCAGTTACCTTGCGCAAGAGACCCAGTACTTC.

J is TRBJ2-5 and V is TRBV5-1, with D perhaps being TRBD1 or TRBD2 (5 bases each). V was trimmed by 4 bases and J by 7 bases, leaving 17 bases between them. This CDR3 region has 14 residues. CDR1 SGHRS and CDR2 YFSETQ come from the germline V gene. The CDR3 sequence: CASSQLVGEGTQYF. The CDR3, as DNA: TGCGCCAGCAGCCAACTAGTGGGGGAAGGGACCCAGTACTTC.

This clonotype showed up just a few times. The J gene is TRBJ2-1, the V gene TRBV6-2 or TRBV6-3, with a tentative D call TRBD2 (6 bases). CDR1 MNHEY and CDR2 SVGEGT come from the germline V gene. V was trimmed by 6 bases and J by 4 bases, leaving 19 bases between them. The CDR3 length is 16 residues. The CDR3 DNA is TGTGCCAGCAGAACCCGGGGGTGGGCGGATTACAATGAGCAGTTCTTC. Amino acid sequence: CASRTRGWADYNEQFF.

This chain links TRBV2 with TRBJ2-3, with TRBD1 identical over 7 bases. Trimming took 6 bases from V and 3 from J; bases not matched to a gene: 15. The CDR3 has 17 residues. The germline CDR1 and CDR2 sequences are SNHLY and FYNNEI. CDR3 amino acids: CASRRGPPGIITDTQYF. As DNA, the CDR3 is TGTGCCAGCAGGAGGGGGCCTCCAGGGATAATAACAGATACGCAGTATTTT.

This clonotype showed up many times. J is TRBJ2-3 and V is TRBV3-1; no definite D call. V was trimmed by 4 bases and J by 0 bases, leaving 11 bases between them. Looked up from germline, CDR1 is LGHDT and CDR2 is YNNKEL (reference sequence). This CDR3 is built from 15 residues. CDR3 DNA: TGTGCCAGCAGCCTCGACTGGAGTAGCACAGATACGCAGTATTTT. Residues: CASSLDWSSTDTQYF.

The V and J genes are TRBV5-1 and TRBJ2-7; 9 bases agree with TRBD1. Looked up from germline, CDR1 is SGHRS and CDR2 is YFSETQ. Trimming cost V 0 bases and J 4 bases; bases outside gene matches: 8. This CDR3 has 16 amino acids. CDR3 protein: CASSLAGGTGYYEQYF. The DNA of the CDR3 is TGCGCCAGCAGCTTGGCAGGAGGGACAGGGTATTACGAGCAGTACTTC. The whole variable domain, filled in from reference TRBV5-1 and TRBJ2-7, reads KAGVTQTPRYLIKTRGQQVTLSCSPISGHRSVSWYQQTPGQGLQFLFEYFSETQRNKGNFPGRFSGRQFSNSRSEMNVSTLELGDSALYLCASSLAGGTGYYEQYFGPGTRLTVT.

This clonotype has only a few counts. This chain joins TRBV9 and TRBJ1-4, with 8 nucleotides matching TRBD1. The CDR3 length is 14 residues. Unmatched junction bases numbered 0, after V lost 0 bases and J lost 5 bases. CDR1 and CDR2 from the germline V gene are SGDLS and YYNGEE. CDR3 DNA: TGTGCCAGCAGCGTAGGGACAGGGAATGAAAAACTGTTTTTT. It yields the protein CASSVGTGNEKLFF.

This clonotype was picked up many times. The CDR3 spells CASSQGVGGGSPLHF. The CDR3 region has the DNA TGCGCCAGCAGCCAAGGTGTAGGAGGAGGGTCACCCCTCCACTTT. This chain links TRBV4-3 with TRBJ1-6; D is uncertain. The CDR3 spans 15 residues. Germline CDR1 and CDR2: LGHNA and YSLEER. Trimming removed 1 base at V and 10 bases at J, with 14 bases between.

V is TRBV3-1 and J is TRBJ2-4, with 12 bases aligning to TRBD2. Trimming took 0 bases from V and 2 from J; bases not matched to a gene: 14. This CDR3 is 21 amino acids long. Germline assignment: CDR1 LGHDT and CDR2 YNNKEL (reference sequence). This CDR3 reads CASSQDILLAGGRGSKNIQYF. The CDR3 DNA follows: TGTGCCAGCAGCCAAGATATCCTACTAGCGGGGGGCCGAGGCTCCAAAAACATTCAGTACTTC.

This CDR3 is CSASIRVAYNEQFF. DNA for the CDR3: TGCAGTGCTAGTATCAGGGTGGCCTACAATGAGCAGTTCTTC. The chain is built from TRBV20-1 and TRBJ2-1; the D gene is possibly TRBD1 (5 bases). The germline gives CDR1 DFQATT, CDR2 SNEGSKA (reference sequence). The CDR3 is made up of 14 amino acids. V dropped 3 bases and J dropped 2 bases, with 11 bases sitting between them.

This clonotype was counted only a few times. The chain employs TRBV11-2 and TRBJ1-1; D perhaps matches TRBD1 (5 bases). The CDR3 spans 12 residues. The ends were cut back, 4 bases at V and 7 bases at J, with 10 bases in the middle. The germline V gene has CDR1 SGHAT and CDR2 FQNNGV. CDR3 loop: CASSWGNFEAFF. The CDR3, as DNA: TGTGCCAGCAGCTGGGGGAATTTTGAAGCTTTCTTT.

J is TRBJ1-4 and V is TRBV12-3 or TRBV12-4; possible D gene TRBD1, 5 bases. Trimming stripped 4 bases from V and 8 bases from J, with 8 bases between. The CDR3 consists of 12 residues. The CDR3 sequence: CASSWGWEKLFF. In DNA, the CDR3 is TGTGCCAGCAGTTGGGGGTGGGAAAAACTGTTTTTT.

The rearrangement links TRBV5-4 to TRBJ2-5, with 10 bases aligning to TRBD2. The length of the CDR3 is 15 residues. Germline V gives CDR1 SGHNT, CDR2 YYREEE (reference sequence). The J segment lost 1 base and the V segment lost 4 bases, leaving 4 bases of the junction unmatched. The chain's CDR3 is CASSPSGGRQETQYF. For the CDR3, the DNA is TGTGCCAGCAGCCCTAGCGGGGGCCGCCAAGAGACCCAGTACTTC.

This clonotype was counted a few times. This rearrangement joins TRBV6-5 to TRBJ2-7, with unresolved D. The V gene's germline CDR1 is MNHEY and CDR2 SVGAGI. Trimming shortened V by 2 bases and J by 3 bases, and 8 bases separated the two germline ends. This CDR3 is 13 amino acids long. CDR3 sequence: CASSYDTYYEQYF. CDR3 DNA: TGTGCCAGCAGTTACGACACATACTACGAGCAGTACTTC.